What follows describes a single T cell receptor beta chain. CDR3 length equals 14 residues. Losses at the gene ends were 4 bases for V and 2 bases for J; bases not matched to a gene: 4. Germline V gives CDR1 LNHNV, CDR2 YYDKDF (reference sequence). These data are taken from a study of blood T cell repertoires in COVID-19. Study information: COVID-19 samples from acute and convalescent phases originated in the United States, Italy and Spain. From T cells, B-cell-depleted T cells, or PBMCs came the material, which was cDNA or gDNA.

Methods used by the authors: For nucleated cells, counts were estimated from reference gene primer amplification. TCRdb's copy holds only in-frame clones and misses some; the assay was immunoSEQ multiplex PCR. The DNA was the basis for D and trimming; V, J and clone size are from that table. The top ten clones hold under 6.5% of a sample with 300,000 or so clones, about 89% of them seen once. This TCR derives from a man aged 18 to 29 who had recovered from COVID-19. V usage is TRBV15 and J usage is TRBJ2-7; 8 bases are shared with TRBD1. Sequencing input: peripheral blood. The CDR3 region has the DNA TGTGCCACCAGCATCGGACAGGGAGCCTACGAGCAGTACTTC. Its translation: CATSIGQGAYEQYF.